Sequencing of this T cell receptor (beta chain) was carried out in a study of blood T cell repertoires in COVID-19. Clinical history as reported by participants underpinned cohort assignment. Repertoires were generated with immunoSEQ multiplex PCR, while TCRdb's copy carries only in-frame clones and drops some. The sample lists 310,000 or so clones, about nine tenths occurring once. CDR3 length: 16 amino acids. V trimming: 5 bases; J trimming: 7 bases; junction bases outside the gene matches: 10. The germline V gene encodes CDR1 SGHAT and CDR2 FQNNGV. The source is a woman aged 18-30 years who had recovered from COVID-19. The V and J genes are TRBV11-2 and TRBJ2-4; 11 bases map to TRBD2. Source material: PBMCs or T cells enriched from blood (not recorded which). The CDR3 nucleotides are TGTGCCAGCAGCGTAGCGGGAGGGTTACAAAGCAACATTCAGTACTTC. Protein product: CASSVAGGLQSNIQYF. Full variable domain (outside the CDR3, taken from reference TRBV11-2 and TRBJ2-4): EAGVAQSPRYKIIEKRQSVAFWCNPISGHATLYWYQQILGQGPKLLIQFQNNGVVDDSQLPKDRFSAERLKGVDSTLKIQPAKLEDSAVYLCASSVAGGLQSNIQYFGAGTRLSVL.